This TCR beta chain was observed in a study of T cell repertoires in MIS-A myocarditis. Measured with immunoSEQ multiplex PCR; TCRdb has only the in-frame clones, and not every one. The sample has 15,000 or so clones, 70% to 85% seen once. The ends lost 3 bases at V and 6 bases at J; junction bases unmatched: 10. The CDR3 has 17 amino acids. Germline V gene data show CDR1 as MNHEY and CDR2 as SMNVEV (reference sequence). This clone is a singleton in its sample. The TCR comes from a young man with fulminant myocarditis from multisystem inflammatory syndrome in adults (MIS-A) after COVID-19. The V and J genes are TRBV27 and TRBJ2-1; 11 nucleotides agree with TRBD2. The sample taken for sequencing was left ventricle heart tissue obtained at autopsy. DNA of the CDR3: TGTGCCAGCAGTTTCCACCCACTAGCGGGGGCTTTCAATGAGCAGTTCTTC. Protein: CASSFHPLAGAFNEQFF.